This TCR beta chain was recorded in a study of spatial heterogeneity in lung cancer. Whole-study findings and limits: The number of expanded tumor alpha and beta chains correlated with mutation number.

Regarding time point: sample taken at primary tumor resection. TCRdb itself ran the 5' RACE reads through MiXCR, one entry per CDR3 protein. The sample has roughly 16,000 distinct CDR3 sequences; approximately 6.3% are singletons. This clonotype was observed many times. Its cognate antigen is unknown. This sequence originates from a female donor with early-stage non-small cell lung cancer. Sequencing was performed on lung tumor tissue, taken at surgery.

Here the CDR3 reads CASSSREATNYGYTF. CDR3 DNA: TGTGCCAGCAGCTCCCGGGAGGCCACTAACTATGGCTACACCTTC. The chain recombines TRBV7-2 with TRBJ1-2; D remains ambiguous. The germline CDR1 and CDR2 sequences are SGHTA and FQGNSA. The CDR3 runs 15 residues. V was shortened by 4 bases and J by 0 bases, with 12 bases between the two germline ends.